This entry lists 5 T cell receptor beta chains sequenced from one sample in a study of spatial heterogeneity in lung cancer. TCRdb called the 5' RACE reads again in MiXCR, with one record for every CDR3 protein. The sample has around 60,000 distinct CDR3 sequences; around 8.4% are singletons. Indicated time point: sample taken at primary tumor resection. The input material, whole RNA from tumor, nontumor lung or frozen PBMC, was sequenced unsorted. This specimen consisted of PBMCs, obtained at surgery. Source of these receptors: a female donor with early-stage non-small cell lung cancer.

At least ten counts were recorded for this clonotype. The chain recombines TRBV6-5 with TRBJ2-3, with 7 bases matching TRBD1. CDR3 length equals 17 residues. From germline, CDR1 is MNHEY and CDR2 SVGAGI. Unmatched junction bases numbered 11, after V lost 1 base and J lost 4 bases. CDR3 protein: CASSYWVRGRFPDTQYF. The DNA for the CDR3 is TGTGCCAGCAGTTACTGGGTGAGGGGGCGATTTCCAGATACGCAGTATTTT.

Many counts were recorded for this clonotype. V usage is TRBV12-3 or TRBV12-4 and J usage is TRBJ1-1; D may be TRBD1 (5 bases). CDR3 length: 13 residues. V lost 10 bases and J lost 4, with 16 bases in between. Written as DNA, the CDR3 is TGTGCCACCTATGGGGCACAGGCCACTGAAGCTTTCTTT. Translated, it gives CATYGAQATEAFF.

This clonotype was observed a handful of times. The chain links TRBV28 to TRBJ1-2, with D unresolved. V lost 5 bases to trimming and J lost 3 bases, with 19 bases between them. Germline V gives CDR1 MDHEN, CDR2 SYDVKM. This CDR3 comprises 16 residues. CDR3 protein: CASSPSGLREDYGYTF. The CDR3 nucleotides are TGTGCCAGCAGTCCCTCCGGTCTACGTGAGGACTATGGCTACACCTTC.

This clonotype was observed at least ten times. The chain carries TRBV20-1 and TRBJ2-7; D is perhaps TRBD2 (5 bases). Germline V gene sequence: CDR1 DFQATT, CDR2 SNEGSKA (reference sequence). This CDR3 spans 15 amino acids. Deletions cut 5 bases from V and 2 bases from J, with 19 bases between. The CDR3 bases are TGCAGTGCTCCGAGGGTGAGGGAAGGGACCTACGAGCAGTACTTC. Its translation: CSAPRVREGTYEQYF.

The CDR3 reads CASSLDLYGYTF. The CDR3 nucleotides read TGTGCCAGCAGCCTCGACCTCTATGGCTACACCTTC. V is TRBV3-1 and J is TRBJ1-2, with D unclear. V was trimmed by 4 bases and J by 4 bases, leaving 7 bases between them. The CDR3 sequence is 12 residues long. Germline lookup yields CDR1 LGHDT and CDR2 YNNKEL (reference sequence).